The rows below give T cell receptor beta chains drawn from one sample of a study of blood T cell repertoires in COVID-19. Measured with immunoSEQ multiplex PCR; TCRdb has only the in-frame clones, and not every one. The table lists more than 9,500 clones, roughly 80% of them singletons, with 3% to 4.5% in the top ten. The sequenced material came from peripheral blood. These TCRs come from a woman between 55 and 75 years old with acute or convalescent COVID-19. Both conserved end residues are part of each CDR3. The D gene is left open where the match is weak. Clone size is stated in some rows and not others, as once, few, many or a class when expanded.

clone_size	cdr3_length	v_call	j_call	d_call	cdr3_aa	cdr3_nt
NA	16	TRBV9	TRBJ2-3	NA	CASSVVPSRRTDTQYF	TGTGCCAGCAGCGTAGTTCCTAGCCGACGCACAGATACGCAGTATTTT
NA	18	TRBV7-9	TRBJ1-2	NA	CASSLVLVPGQGLYGYTF	TGTGCCAGCAGCTTAGTGCTCGTCCCGGGACAAGGGCTCTATGGCTACACCTTC
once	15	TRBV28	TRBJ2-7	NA	CASSPRLREAYEQYF	TGTGCCAGCAGTCCCCGTCTAAGAGAGGCCTACGAGCAGTACTTC
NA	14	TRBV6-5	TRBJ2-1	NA	CATLGHRPYNEQFF	TGTGCCACCTTGGGACACCGGCCTTACAATGAGCAGTTCTTC
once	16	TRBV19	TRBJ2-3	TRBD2	CASSIGTSGGRDTQYF	TGTGCCAGTAGTATCGGGACTAGCGGGGGGAGGGATACGCAGTATTTT
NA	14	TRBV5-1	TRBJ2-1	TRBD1	CASSAPTGINEQFF	TGCGCCAGCAGCGCCCCGACAGGGATCAATGAGCAGTTCTTC
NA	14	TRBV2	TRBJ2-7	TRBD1	CATIDTGGVFEQYF	TGTGCCACCATTGATACAGGGGGAGTCTTCGAGCAGTACTTC
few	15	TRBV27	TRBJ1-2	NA	CASSLFPESNYGYTF	TGTGCCAGCAGTTTATTCCCAGAATCTAACTATGGCTACACCTTC
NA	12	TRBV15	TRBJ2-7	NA	CATSRDFYEQYF	TGTGCCACCAGCAGAGACTTCTACGAGCAGTACTTC
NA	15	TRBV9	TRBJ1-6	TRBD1	CASSSRQGTNSPLHF	TGTGCCAGCAGCTCACGACAGGGTACTAATTCACCCCTCCACTTT
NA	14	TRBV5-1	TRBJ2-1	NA	CASSLGQGNNEQFF	TGCGCCAGCAGCTTGGGGCAGGGGAACAATGAGCAGTTCTTC
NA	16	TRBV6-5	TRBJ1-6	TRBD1	CASSSYRQGYNSPLHF	TGTGCCAGCAGTTCATATCGACAGGGCTATAATTCACCCCTCCACTTT
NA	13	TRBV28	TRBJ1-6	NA	CATRDTQVSPLHF	TGTGCCACCCGGGACACCCAGGTTTCACCCCTCCACTTT
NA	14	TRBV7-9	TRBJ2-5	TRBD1	CASSPGQHQETQYF	TGTGCCAGCAGCCCGGGACAGCACCAAGAGACCCAGTACTTC
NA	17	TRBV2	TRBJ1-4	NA	CASSESEILTTNEKLFF	TGTGCCAGCAGTGAATCTGAGATTCTTACAACTAATGAAAAACTGTTTTTT
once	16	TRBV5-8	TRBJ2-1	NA	CASSPRWEGVDNEQFF	TGTGCCAGCAGCCCCCGGTGGGAGGGGGTCGACAATGAGCAGTTCTTC
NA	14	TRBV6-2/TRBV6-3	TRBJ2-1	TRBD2	CASSFRTSANEQFF	TGTGCCAGCAGTTTCCGGACTAGCGCGAATGAGCAGTTCTTC
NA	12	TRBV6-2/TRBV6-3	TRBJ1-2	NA	CASSHRVDGYTF	TGTGCCAGCAGCCACAGGGTCGATGGCTACACCTTC
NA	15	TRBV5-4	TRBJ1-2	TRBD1	CASSLEGALSMGYTF	TGTGCCAGCAGCTTGGAGGGGGCGCTCTCTATGGGCTACACCTTC
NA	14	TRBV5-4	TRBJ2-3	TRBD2	CASNSGGGTDTQYF	TGTGCCAGCAATAGCGGGGGGGGCACAGATACGCAGTATTTT
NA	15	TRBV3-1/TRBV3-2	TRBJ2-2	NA	CASSHRSGVTGELFF	TGTGCCAGCAGCCACCGTAGCGGAGTAACCGGGGAGCTGTTTTTT
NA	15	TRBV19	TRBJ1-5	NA	CASSQGLYSNQPQHF	TGTGCCAGTAGTCAGGGCCTATATAGCAATCAGCCCCAGCATTTT
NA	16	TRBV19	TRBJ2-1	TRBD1	CASSTPQGAPVYEQFF	TGTGCCAGTAGTACTCCCCAGGGGGCGCCCGTCTATGAGCAGTTCTTC
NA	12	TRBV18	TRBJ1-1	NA	CASSLARTEAFF	TGTGCCAGCTCACTCGCCCGGACTGAAGCTTTCTTT
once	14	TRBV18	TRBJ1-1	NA	CASSPAGALTEAFF	TGTGCCAGCTCACCAGCGGGGGCGCTTACAGAAGCTTTCTTT
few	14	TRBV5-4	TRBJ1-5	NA	CASSPLRVNQPQHF	TGTGCCAGCAGCCCCCTCCGGGTAAATCAGCCCCAGCATTTT
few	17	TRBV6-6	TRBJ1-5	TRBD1	CASSHFGQENARQPQHF	TGTGCCAGCAGTCATTTCGGACAGGAAAATGCTAGACAGCCCCAGCATTTT
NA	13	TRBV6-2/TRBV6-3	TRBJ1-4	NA	CASSYNHDEKLFF	TGTGCCAGCAGTTACAATCATGATGAAAAACTGTTTTTT
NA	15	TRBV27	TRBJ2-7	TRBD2	CASSLRRGGSSEQYF	TGTGCCAGCAGTTTAAGACGCGGGGGTAGCAGCGAGCAGTACTTC
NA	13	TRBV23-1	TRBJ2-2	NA	CASMPKSTGELFF	TGCGCCAGCATGCCCAAGAGCACCGGGGAGCTGTTTTTT
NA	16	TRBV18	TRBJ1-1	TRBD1	CASSPTGTGGYTEAFF	TGTGCCAGCTCACCTACCGGGACAGGGGGCTATACTGAAGCTTTCTTT
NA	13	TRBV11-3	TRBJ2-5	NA	CASSFSGKETQYF	TGTGCCAGCAGCTTTTCAGGGAAGGAGACCCAGTACTTC
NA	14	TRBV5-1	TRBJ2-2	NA	CASSLGAGTGELFF	TGCGCCAGCAGCTTGGGGGCCGGCACCGGGGAGCTGTTTTTT
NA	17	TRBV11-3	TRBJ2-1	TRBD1	CASSLGPGQGPHNEQFF	TGTGCCAGCAGCTTAGGTCCGGGACAGGGCCCCCACAATGAGCAGTTCTTC
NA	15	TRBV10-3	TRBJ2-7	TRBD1	CAISESRDRDYEQYF	TGTGCCATCAGTGAGTCGAGGGACAGGGACTACGAGCAGTACTTC
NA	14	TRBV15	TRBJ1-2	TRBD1	CATSRPGTVHGYTF	TGTGCCACCAGCAGGCCCGGGACAGTTCATGGCTACACCTTC
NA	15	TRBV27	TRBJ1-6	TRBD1	CASSLLGQGLSPLHF	TGTGCCAGCAGTTTATTGGGACAGGGATTATCACCCCTCCACTTT
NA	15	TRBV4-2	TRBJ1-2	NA	CASSQDDQGNYGYTF	TGTGCCAGCAGCCAAGATGACCAGGGTAACTATGGCTACACCTTC
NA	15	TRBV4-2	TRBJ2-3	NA	CASSQVNGGTDTQYF	TGTGCCAGCAGCCAAGTTAACGGGGGCACAGATACGCAGTATTTT
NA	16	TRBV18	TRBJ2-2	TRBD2	CASSPLSGVNTGELFF	TGTGCCAGCTCACCACTAAGCGGGGTAAACACCGGGGAGCTGTTTTTT
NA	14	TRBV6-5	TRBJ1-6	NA	CASSYSGGESPLHF	TGTGCCAGCAGTTACTCTGGGGGGGAGTCACCCCTCCACTTT
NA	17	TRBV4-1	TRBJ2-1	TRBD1	CASSQDRRGQVYNEQFF	TGCGCCAGCAGCCAAGACAGAAGGGGACAGGTTTACAATGAGCAGTTCTTC
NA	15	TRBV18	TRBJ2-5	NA	CASSPTAGFGETQYF	TGTGCCAGCTCACCCACGGCAGGGTTCGGAGAGACCCAGTACTTC
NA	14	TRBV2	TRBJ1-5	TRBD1	CASSWGTGNQPQHF	TGTGCCAGCAGTTGGGGGACAGGGAATCAGCCCCAGCATTTT
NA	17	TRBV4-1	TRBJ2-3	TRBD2	CASSQRGKRGLADTQYF	TGCGCCAGCAGCCAAAGGGGTAAGCGGGGATTGGCAGATACGCAGTATTTT
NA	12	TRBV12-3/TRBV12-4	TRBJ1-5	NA	CASSNRDQPQHF	TGTGCCAGCAGTAACAGGGACCAGCCCCAGCATTTT
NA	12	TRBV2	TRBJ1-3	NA	CASSVEGNTIYF	TGTGCCAGCAGTGTAGAAGGAAACACCATATATTTT
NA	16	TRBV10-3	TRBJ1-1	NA	CAISVRGPSLNTEAFF	TGTGCCATCAGTGTGCGGGGGCCTTCCCTGAACACTGAAGCTTTCTTT